The sequence of this TCR beta chain was determined in a study of blood T cell repertoires in COVID-19. As originally analysed: Reference gene primer amplification in the assay estimated nucleated cell counts. The assay was immunoSEQ multiplex PCR, and TCRdb's table has in-frame clones only and misses some. That table gives V, J and clone size, and the DNA gave D and trimming. The sample holds roughly 150,000 clones, 70% to 90% seen once. The sequence derives from an elderly woman with COVID-19, enrolled during active disease. Specimen: peripheral blood.

The CDR3 sequence is CASSPQRGKDEQFF. CDR3 DNA: TGTGCCAGCAGCCCGCAGCGGGGTAAGGATGAGCAGTTCTTC. The gene calls are TRBV7-2 and TRBJ2-1, with 7 nucleotides matching TRBD2. Trimming at V came to 5 bases and at J to 8 bases, leaving 9 bases not matched to a gene. The germline CDR1 and CDR2 sequences are SGHTA and FQGNSA. This CDR3 spans 14 amino acids.